The clone carrying this TCR beta chain was counted only a few times. The data were obtained in a study of patients and donors after allogeneic stem cell transplantation. Each CDR3 protein is one row after TCRdb ran MiXCR on the RT-PCR reads. The data contain approximately 170,000 distinct CDR3 sequences, 24% of them singletons. The CDR3 has 12 amino acids. V lost 6 bases, J lost 5 bases, and 11 bases lay in between. Germline loops: CDR1 SQVTM, CDR2 ANQGSEA. The material sequenced was blood, either unsorted or a sorted T cell fraction (not recorded which). V and J are TRBV29-1 and TRBJ1-5, with unresolved D. The TCR was taken from a human donor who was either an allogeneic HSCT recipient or a stem cell or donor lymphocyte infusion donor (not recorded which). It is not recorded whose cells these are; they may come from a transplant donor. CDR3 in DNA: TGCAGCGTGTCCGGGGTAGATCAGCCCCAGCATTTT. Translated, it gives CSVSGVDQPQHF.